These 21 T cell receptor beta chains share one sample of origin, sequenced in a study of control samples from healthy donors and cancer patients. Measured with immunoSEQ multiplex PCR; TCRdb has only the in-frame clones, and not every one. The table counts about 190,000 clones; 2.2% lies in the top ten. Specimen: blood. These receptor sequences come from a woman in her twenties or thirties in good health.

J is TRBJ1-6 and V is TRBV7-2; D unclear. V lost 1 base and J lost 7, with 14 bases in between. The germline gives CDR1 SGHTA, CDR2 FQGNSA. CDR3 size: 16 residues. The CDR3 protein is CASSLGGPQMNSPLHF. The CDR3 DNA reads TGTGCCAGCAGCTTAGGGGGTCCCCAAATGAATTCACCCCTCCACTTT.

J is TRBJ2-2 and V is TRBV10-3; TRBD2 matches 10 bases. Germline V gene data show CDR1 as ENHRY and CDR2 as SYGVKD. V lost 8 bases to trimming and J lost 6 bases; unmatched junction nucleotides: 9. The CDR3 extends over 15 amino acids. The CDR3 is CAISGTSALAGELFF. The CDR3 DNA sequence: TGTGCCATCTCCGGGACTAGCGCCCTGGCCGGGGAGCTGTTTTTT.

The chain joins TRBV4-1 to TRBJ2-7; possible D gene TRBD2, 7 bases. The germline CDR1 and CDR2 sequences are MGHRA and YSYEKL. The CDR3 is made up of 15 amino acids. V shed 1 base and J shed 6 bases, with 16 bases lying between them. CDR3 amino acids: CASSQVPGGWFEQYF. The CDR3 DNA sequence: TGCGCCAGCAGCCAAGTTCCGGGGGGCTGGTTCGAGCAGTACTTC.

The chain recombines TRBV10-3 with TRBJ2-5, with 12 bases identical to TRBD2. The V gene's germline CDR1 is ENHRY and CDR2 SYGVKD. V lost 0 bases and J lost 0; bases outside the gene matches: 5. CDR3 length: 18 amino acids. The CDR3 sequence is CAISESAGLAGNQETQYF. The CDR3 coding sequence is TGTGCCATCAGTGAGTCTGCTGGACTAGCGGGGAACCAAGAGACCCAGTACTTC.

CDR3: CASSIGTSSSYEQYF. The CDR3 coding sequence is TGTGCCAGTAGTATAGGGACGTCGAGCTCCTACGAGCAGTACTTC. The chain carries TRBV19 and TRBJ2-7; D call uncertain. V lost 1 base to trimming and J lost 0 bases, with 10 bases between them. The CDR3 consists of 15 residues. CDR1 is LNHDA, CDR2 SQIVND, per germline (reference sequence).

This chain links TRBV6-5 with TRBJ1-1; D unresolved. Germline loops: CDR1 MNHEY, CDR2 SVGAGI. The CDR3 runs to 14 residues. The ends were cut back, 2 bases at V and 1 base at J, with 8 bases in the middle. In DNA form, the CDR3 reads TGTGCCAGCAGTTACGGGTTGAGGAACACTGAAGCTTTCTTT. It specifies CASSYGLRNTEAFF.

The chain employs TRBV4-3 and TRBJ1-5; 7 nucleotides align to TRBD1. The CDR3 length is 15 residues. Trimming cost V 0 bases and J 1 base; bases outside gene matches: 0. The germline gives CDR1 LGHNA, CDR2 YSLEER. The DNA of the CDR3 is TGCGCCAGCAGCCAAGACAGGGGGAGCAATCAGCCCCAGCATTTT. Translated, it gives CASSQDRGSNQPQHF.

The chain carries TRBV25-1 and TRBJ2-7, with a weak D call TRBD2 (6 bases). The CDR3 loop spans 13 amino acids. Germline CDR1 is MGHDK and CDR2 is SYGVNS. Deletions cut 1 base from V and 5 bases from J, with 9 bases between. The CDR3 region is CASSESGGNEQYF. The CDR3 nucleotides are TGTGCCAGCAGTGAATCCGGGGGAAACGAGCAGTACTTC.

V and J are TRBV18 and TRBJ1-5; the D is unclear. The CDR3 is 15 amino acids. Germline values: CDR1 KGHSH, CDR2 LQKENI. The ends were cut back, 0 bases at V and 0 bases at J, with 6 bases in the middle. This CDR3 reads CASSPPKFSNQPQHF. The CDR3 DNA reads TGTGCCAGCTCACCACCTAAGTTTAGCAATCAGCCCCAGCATTTT.

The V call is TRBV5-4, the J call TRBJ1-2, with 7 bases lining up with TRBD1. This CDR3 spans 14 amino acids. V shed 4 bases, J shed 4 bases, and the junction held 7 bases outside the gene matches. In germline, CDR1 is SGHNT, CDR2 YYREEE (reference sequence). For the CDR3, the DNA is TGTGCCAGCAGCCCGCCGACAGGGCTCTATGGCTACACCTTC. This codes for CASSPPTGLYGYTF.

The CDR3 sequence: CASSSARTFYGYTF. The CDR3 coding sequence is TGTGCCAGCAGCTCCGCCCGGACGTTTTATGGCTACACCTTC. The chain employs TRBV7-9 and TRBJ1-2; D gene uncertain. V was clipped by 4 bases and J by 5 bases, with 14 bases between them. The CDR3 runs 14 residues. CDR1 and CDR2 from the germline V gene are SEHNR and FQNEAQ (reference sequence).

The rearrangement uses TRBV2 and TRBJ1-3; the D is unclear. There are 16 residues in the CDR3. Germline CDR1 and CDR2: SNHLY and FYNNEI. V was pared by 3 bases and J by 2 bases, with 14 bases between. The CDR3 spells CASSETSAATGNTIYF. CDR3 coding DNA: TGTGCCAGCAGTGAGACCTCAGCCGCTACTGGAAACACCATATATTTT.

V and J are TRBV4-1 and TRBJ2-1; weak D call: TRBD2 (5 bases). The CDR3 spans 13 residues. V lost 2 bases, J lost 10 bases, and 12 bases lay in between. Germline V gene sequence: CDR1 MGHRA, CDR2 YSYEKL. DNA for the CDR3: TGCGCCAGCAGCCAAACCCGGACTCTCGAGCAGTTCTTC. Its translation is CASSQTRTLEQFF.

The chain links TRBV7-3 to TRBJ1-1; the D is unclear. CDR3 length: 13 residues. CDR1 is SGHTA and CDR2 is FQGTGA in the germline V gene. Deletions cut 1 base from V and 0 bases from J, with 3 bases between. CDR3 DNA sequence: TGTGCCAGCAGCTTAAGTGTGAACACTGAAGCTTTCTTT. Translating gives CASSLSVNTEAFF.

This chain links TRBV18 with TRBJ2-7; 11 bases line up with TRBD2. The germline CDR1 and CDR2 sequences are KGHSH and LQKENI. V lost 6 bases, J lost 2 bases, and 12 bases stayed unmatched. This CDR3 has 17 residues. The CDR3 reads CASSRGRLAGGPYEQYF. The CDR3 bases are TGTGCCAGCTCCCGAGGCAGGCTAGCGGGGGGACCCTACGAGCAGTACTTC.

CDR3 nucleotide sequence: TGTGCCAGCAGCCAAGAAGAGGGGGCACGGGGCTACACCTTC. Its protein is CASSQEEGARGYTF. The chain carries TRBV3-1 (or the pseudogene TRBV3-2) and TRBJ1-2; 7 nucleotides line up with TRBD1. This CDR3 region has 14 residues. Looked up from germline, CDR1 is LGHDT and CDR2 is YNNKEL (reference sequence). J was trimmed by 8 bases and V by 0 bases; bases with no gene match: 6.

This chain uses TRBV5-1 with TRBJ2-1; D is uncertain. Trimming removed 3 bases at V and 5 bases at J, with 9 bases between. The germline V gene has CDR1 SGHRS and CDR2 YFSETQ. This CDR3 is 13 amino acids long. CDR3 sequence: CASSYSDNNEQFF. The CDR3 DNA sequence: TGCGCCAGCAGCTATTCAGATAACAATGAGCAGTTCTTC.

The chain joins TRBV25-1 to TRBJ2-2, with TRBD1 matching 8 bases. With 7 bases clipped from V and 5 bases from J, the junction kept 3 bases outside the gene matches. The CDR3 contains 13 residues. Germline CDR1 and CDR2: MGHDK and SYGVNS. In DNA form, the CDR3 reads TGTGCCAGCACAGGGGGCTGGACCGGGGAGCTGTTTTTT. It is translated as CASTGGWTGELFF.

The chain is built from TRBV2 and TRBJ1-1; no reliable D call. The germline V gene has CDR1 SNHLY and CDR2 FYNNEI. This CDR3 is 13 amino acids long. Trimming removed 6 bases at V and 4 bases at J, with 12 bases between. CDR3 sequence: CASRREAGTEAFF. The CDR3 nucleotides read TGTGCCAGCAGGAGGGAAGCCGGCACTGAAGCTTTCTTT.

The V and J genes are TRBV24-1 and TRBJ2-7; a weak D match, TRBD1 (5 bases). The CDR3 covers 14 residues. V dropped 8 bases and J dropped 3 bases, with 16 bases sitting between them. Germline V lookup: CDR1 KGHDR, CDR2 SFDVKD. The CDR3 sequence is CATNTGPPFYEQYF. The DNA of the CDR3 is TGTGCCACCAATACAGGCCCCCCTTTCTACGAGCAGTACTTC.

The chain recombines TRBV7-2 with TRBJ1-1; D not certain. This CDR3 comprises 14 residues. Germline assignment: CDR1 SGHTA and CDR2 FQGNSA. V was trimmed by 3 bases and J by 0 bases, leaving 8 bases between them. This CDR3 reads CASSFLVMNTEAFF. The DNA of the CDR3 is TGTGCCAGCAGCTTTTTAGTCATGAACACTGAAGCTTTCTTT. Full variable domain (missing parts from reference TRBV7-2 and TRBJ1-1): GAGVSQSPSNKVTEKGKDVELRCDPISGHTALYWYRQSLGQGLEFLIYFQGNSAPDKSGLPSDRFSAERTGGSVSTLTIQRTQQEDSAVYLCASSFLVMNTEAFFGQGTRLTVV.